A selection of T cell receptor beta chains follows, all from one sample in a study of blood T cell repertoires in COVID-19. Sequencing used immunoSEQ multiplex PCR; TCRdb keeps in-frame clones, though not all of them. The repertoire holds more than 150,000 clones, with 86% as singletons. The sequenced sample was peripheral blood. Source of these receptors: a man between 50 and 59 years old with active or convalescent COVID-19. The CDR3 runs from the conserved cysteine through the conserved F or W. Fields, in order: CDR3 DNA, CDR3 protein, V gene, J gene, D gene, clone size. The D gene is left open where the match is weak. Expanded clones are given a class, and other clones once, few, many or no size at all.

TGTGCCAGCAGTAGACAGGGTTCCTATGGCTACACCTTC	CASSRQGSYGYTF	TRBV12-3/TRBV12-4	TRBJ1-2	TRBD1	-
TGCAGTGCTAGTCTCGTCAAGGGGGCCGCTGAAGCTTTCTTT	CSASLVKGAAEAFF	TRBV20-1	TRBJ1-1	TRBD1	-
TGTGCCAGCAGCTACCAACCTCCACAGGGGACGGGAAACACCATATATTTT	CASSYQPPQGTGNTIYF	TRBV7-8	TRBJ1-3	TRBD1	-
TGTGCCAGCAGCTATGGACAGAACTATGGCTACACCTTC	CASSYGQNYGYTF	TRBV28	TRBJ1-2	-	few
TGTGCCAGCACCTTAGACAGGGGGCTCAATCAGCCCCAGCATTTT	CASTLDRGLNQPQHF	TRBV6-6	TRBJ1-5	TRBD1	few
TGTGCCAGCAGGCGGACAGGGGTTGGTGGCTACACCTTC	CASRRTGVGGYTF	TRBV12-3/TRBV12-4	TRBJ1-2	TRBD1	-
TGTGCCAGCAGTTACGGGTACAGAGCCTCTGGAAACACCATATATTTT	CASSYGYRASGNTIYF	TRBV6-5	TRBJ1-3	-	-
TGCGCCAGCAGTGGGAGGACAGGAGGGGAGCAGTACTTC	CASSGRTGGEQYF	TRBV10-2	TRBJ2-7	-	-
TGTGCCAGTAGTACCTCAGTCCAGCCCCAGCATTTT	CASSTSVQPQHF	TRBV19	TRBJ1-5	-	-
TGTGCCAGCAGCCCGGACAGGGGAAGCACTGAAGCTTTCTTT	CASSPDRGSTEAFF	TRBV7-3	TRBJ1-1	TRBD1	-
TGTGCCAGCAGCTTAGTCTGGCAGGGCCTAGCGGGGGAAAACATTCAGTACTTC	CASSLVWQGLAGENIQYF	TRBV7-2	TRBJ2-4	TRBD2	-
TGTGCCAGCAGCGGGACAGGGGGGAACACTGAAGCTTTCTTT	CASSGTGGNTEAFF	TRBV6-5	TRBJ1-1	TRBD1	-
TGTGCCAGCAGAAAACCGGGGACAGGGGATTATGGCTACACCTTC	CASRKPGTGDYGYTF	TRBV28	TRBJ1-2	TRBD1	-
TGTGCCAGCACCCCAGGGGGCGCTTTAAATGAGCAGTTCTTC	CASTPGGALNEQFF	TRBV27	TRBJ2-1	TRBD1	-
TGTGCCAGCAGTTCCCAAAGGGGTTTCGGGCCCCAGCATTTT	CASSSQRGFGPQHF	TRBV6-5	TRBJ1-5	-	-
TGTGCCAGCAGCCAAGATCTTTCAGTCAACTATGGCTACACCTTC	CASSQDLSVNYGYTF	TRBV4-2	TRBJ1-2	-	-
TGTGCCAGCAGCTTAAGCGGACAGGGATTGTATGAGCAGTTCTTC	CASSLSGQGLYEQFF	TRBV7-3	TRBJ2-1	TRBD1	-
TGTGCCACCAGTGATACCCGGCGGGGGAACAATGAGCAGTTCTTC	CATSDTRRGNNEQFF	TRBV24-1	TRBJ2-1	TRBD2	-
TGTGCCAGCAGCTTTACCAGGACAGGGGACTATGGCTACACCTTC	CASSFTRTGDYGYTF	TRBV7-2	TRBJ1-2	TRBD1	-
TGTGCCAGTAAGTTGGCGGGACAGGGGGAGGACAATGAGCAGTTCTTC	CASKLAGQGEDNEQFF	TRBV19	TRBJ2-1	TRBD1	-
TGTGCCAGCAGCCAAAGGCTAGCGGGGGGGCGTAACGGGGAGCTGTTTTTT	CASSQRLAGGRNGELFF	TRBV3-1/TRBV3-2	TRBJ2-2	TRBD2	-
TGTGCCAGCAGTTACGCCGGAGTAGGGGGAGAGACCCAGTACTTC	CASSYAGVGGETQYF	TRBV6-2/TRBV6-3	TRBJ2-5	-	-
TGTGCCAGTAGTTTGCTGACAGGGCATAACGGGGAGCTGTTTTTT	CASSLLTGHNGELFF	TRBV19	TRBJ2-2	TRBD1	-
TGTGCCAGCAGGAGACTAGCGGGAGTAGGAGAGACCCAGTACTTC	CASRRLAGVGETQYF	TRBV2	TRBJ2-5	TRBD2	-
TGTGCCAGCAGCCAAGTCGCTGGACAGGGGGACCCTGGAAACACCATATATTTT	CASSQVAGQGDPGNTIYF	TRBV3-1/TRBV3-2	TRBJ1-3	TRBD1	-
TGTGCCACCCGAGGTAGCGGATACAATGAGCAGTTCTTC	CATRGSGYNEQFF	TRBV11-3	TRBJ2-1	-	-
TGCAGCGTTGTGGGGGGACCGGGACTAGCGGGGACAGATACGCAGTATTTT	CSVVGGPGLAGTDTQYF	TRBV29-1	TRBJ2-3	TRBD2	-
TGCGCCAGCAGCCAAGAGCACAACTATAATTCACCCCTCCACTTT	CASSQEHNYNSPLHF	TRBV4-3	TRBJ1-6	-	-
TGTGCCAGCAGTTACTTTCGACAGGGTGAAGCTTTCTTT	CASSYFRQGEAFF	TRBV6-2/TRBV6-3	TRBJ1-1	TRBD1	-
TGTGCCAGCAGTGGTGGAGCGGGAGGGCCCTACGAGCAGTACTTC	CASSGGAGGPYEQYF	TRBV2	TRBJ2-7	TRBD2	once
TGCGCCAGCAGCCCCGTCGGGCGGGTATACAATGAGCAGTTCTTC	CASSPVGRVYNEQFF	TRBV5-1	TRBJ2-1	-	-
TGTGCCAGCAGCAGCAAGGGCAAATGGGGCACTAGCACAGATACGCAGTATTTT	CASSSKGKWGTSTDTQYF	TRBV7-6	TRBJ2-3	-	-
TGTGCCAGCAGGGGGGAGGGCAACACCTTC	CASRGEGNTF	TRBV12-3/TRBV12-4	TRBJ1-2	-	-
TGTGCCAGCAGTGAGGGACTAGCGGGAGGGACCGGGGAGCTGTTTTTT	CASSEGLAGGTGELFF	TRBV2	TRBJ2-2	TRBD2	-
TGTGCCAGCAGCTCGGGACAAAACTATGGCTACACCTTC	CASSSGQNYGYTF	TRBV2	TRBJ1-2	-	-
TGTGCCAGCAGCTTAGTCCAGGGTAGGAAGACCCAGTACTTC	CASSLVQGRKTQYF	TRBV7-2	TRBJ2-5	-	-
TGCGCCAGCAGCCCACGACAGGGCGATGGCTACACCTTC	CASSPRQGDGYTF	TRBV4-3	TRBJ1-2	TRBD1	once
TGCGCCAGCAGCAAATCGACAGGGATCAATTCCTACAATGAGCAGTTCTTC	CASSKSTGINSYNEQFF	TRBV5-1	TRBJ2-1	TRBD1	-
TGTGCCAGCAGTTACCGAGGGCGGTCTAATGAAAAACTGTTTTTT	CASSYRGRSNEKLFF	TRBV6-5	TRBJ1-4	-	-
TGTGCCACCAGTCTGGACAGGGCCAATCAGCCCCAGCATTTT	CATSLDRANQPQHF	TRBV15	TRBJ1-5	TRBD1	-
TGTGCTACCCGGGGAGATTATTCAGAGACCCAGTACTTC	CATRGDYSETQYF	TRBV24-1	TRBJ2-5	-	-
TGTGCCAGCAGCGTACAGGGGAACACTGAAGCTTTCTTT	CASSVQGNTEAFF	TRBV9	TRBJ1-1	-	-
TGTGCCAGCAGCGTAGCTGGGGGCGCAGAGCAGTTCTTC	CASSVAGGAEQFF	TRBV9	TRBJ2-1	-	once
TGCGCCAGCAGCCCGACAGGGCGGGATGAAAAACTGTTTTTT	CASSPTGRDEKLFF	TRBV4-1	TRBJ1-4	TRBD1	-
TGTGCCAGCAGATTACGGCTAGCGGGGTACACAGATACGCAGTATTTT	CASRLRLAGYTDTQYF	TRBV7-2	TRBJ2-3	TRBD2	-
TGCGCCAGCAGCTTGTCAGCGAACACCGGGGAGCTGTTTTTT	CASSLSANTGELFF	TRBV5-1	TRBJ2-2	-	-
TGTGCCAGCTCACCGGAGTCGTACGAGCAGTACTTC	CASSPESYEQYF	TRBV18	TRBJ2-7	-	-
TGTGCCAGCAGTGAAGGCGGCCACAGGGCCACTGAAGCTTTCTTT	CASSEGGHRATEAFF	TRBV2	TRBJ1-1	-	-
TGTGCCAGCAAAAGCGGGGCGACCTACAATGAGCAGTTCTTC	CASKSGATYNEQFF	TRBV7-9	TRBJ2-1	TRBD2	-
TGTGCCAGCAGCGTAGATTGGGGCCCCTACGAGCAGTACTTC	CASSVDWGPYEQYF	TRBV9	TRBJ2-7	-	-
TGTGCCAGCAGCCGATTACAGGGGTCTAACTATGGCTACACCTTC	CASSRLQGSNYGYTF	TRBV5-6	TRBJ1-2	TRBD1	few
TGTGCCAGCAGCGTAGCCCTTCAGGGGGTGGGTGAAAAACTGTTTTTT	CASSVALQGVGEKLFF	TRBV9	TRBJ1-4	TRBD1	-
TGTGCCAGAAGCGGCAGACTAGCGGGGGGGCCGAGGAATGAGCAGTTCTTC	CARSGRLAGGPRNEQFF	TRBV5-3	TRBJ2-1	TRBD2	-